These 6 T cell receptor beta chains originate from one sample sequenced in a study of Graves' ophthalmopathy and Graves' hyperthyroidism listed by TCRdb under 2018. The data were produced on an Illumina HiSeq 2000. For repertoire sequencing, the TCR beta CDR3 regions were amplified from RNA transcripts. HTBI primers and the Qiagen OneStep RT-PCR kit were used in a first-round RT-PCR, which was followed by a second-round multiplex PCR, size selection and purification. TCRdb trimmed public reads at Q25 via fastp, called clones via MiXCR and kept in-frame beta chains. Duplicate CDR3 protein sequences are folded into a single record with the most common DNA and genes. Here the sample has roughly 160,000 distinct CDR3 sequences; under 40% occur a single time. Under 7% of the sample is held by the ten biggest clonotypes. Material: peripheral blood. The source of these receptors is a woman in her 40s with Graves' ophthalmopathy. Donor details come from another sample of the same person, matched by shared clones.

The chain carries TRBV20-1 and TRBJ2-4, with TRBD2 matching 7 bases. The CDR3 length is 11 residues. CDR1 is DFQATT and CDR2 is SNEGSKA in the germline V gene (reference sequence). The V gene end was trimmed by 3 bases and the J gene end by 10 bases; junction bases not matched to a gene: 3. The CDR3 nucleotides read TGCAGTGCTAGCACTAGCGAGATTCAGTACTTC. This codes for CSASTSEIQYF.

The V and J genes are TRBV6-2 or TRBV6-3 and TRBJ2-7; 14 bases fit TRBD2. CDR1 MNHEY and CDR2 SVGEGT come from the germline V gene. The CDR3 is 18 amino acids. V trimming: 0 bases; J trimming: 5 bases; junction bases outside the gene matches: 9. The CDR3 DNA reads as TGTGCCAGCAGTTACTCCGGACTAGCGGGAGGATTCAGGAACGAGCAGTACTTC. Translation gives CASSYSGLAGGFRNEQYF.

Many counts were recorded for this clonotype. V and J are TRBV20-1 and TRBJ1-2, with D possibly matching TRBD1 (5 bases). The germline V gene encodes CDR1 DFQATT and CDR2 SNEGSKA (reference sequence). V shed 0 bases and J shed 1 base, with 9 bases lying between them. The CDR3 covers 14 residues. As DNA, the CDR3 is TGCAGTGCTAGAGACGAGGGGATTAACTATGGCTACACCTTC. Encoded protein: CSARDEGINYGYTF.

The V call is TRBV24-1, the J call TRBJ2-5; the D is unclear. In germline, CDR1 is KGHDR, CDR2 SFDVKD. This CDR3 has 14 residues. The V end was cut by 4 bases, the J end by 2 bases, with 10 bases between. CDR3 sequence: CATSDSLTQETQYF. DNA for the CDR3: TGTGCCACCAGTGACTCACTTACACAAGAGACCCAGTACTTC.

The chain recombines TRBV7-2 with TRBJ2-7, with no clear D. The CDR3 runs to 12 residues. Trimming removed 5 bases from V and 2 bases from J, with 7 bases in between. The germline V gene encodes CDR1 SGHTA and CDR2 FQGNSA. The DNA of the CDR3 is TGTGCCAGCAGCCCTACTACCTACGAGCAGTACTTC. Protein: CASSPTTYEQYF.

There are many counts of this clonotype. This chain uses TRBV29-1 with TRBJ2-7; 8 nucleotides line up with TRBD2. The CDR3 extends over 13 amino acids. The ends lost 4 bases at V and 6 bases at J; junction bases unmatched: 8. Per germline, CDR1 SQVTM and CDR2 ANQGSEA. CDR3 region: CSVVVGTRGEQYF. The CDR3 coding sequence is TGCAGCGTTGTGGTTGGGACTAGAGGCGAGCAGTACTTC.